This T cell receptor (beta chain) was found in a study of blood T cell repertoires in COVID-19. Study-level background: COVID-19 samples from acute and convalescent phases originated in the United States, Italy and Spain.

Study processing details: Scientists estimated how many nucleated cells there were by amplifying reference gene primers. Clones were sequenced by immunoSEQ multiplex PCR, and TCRdb holds only the in-frame ones, with some missing. The DNA gave D and trimming, while V, J and clone size come from that table. The sample carries under 130,000 clones, 80% to 85% recorded once. The sequence came from a man older than 75 with acute or convalescent COVID-19. The specimen sequenced was peripheral blood.

The CDR3 sequence: CASRKGANAGANVLTF. DNA of the CDR3: TGCGCCAGCAGAAAGGGGGCAAACGCTGGGGCCAACGTCCTGACTTTC. This chain links TRBV4-3 with TRBJ2-6, with 7 bases identical to TRBD1. Trimming at V came to 6 bases and at J to 2 bases, leaving 7 bases not matched to a gene. Germline lookup yields CDR1 LGHNA and CDR2 YSLEER. The CDR3 loop spans 16 amino acids.